Sequencing of this T cell receptor beta chain was carried out in a study of vaccination effects on CD4 cells after COVID-19. Overall study results and limits: Convalescent patients were scarce, and early post-infection timepoints were absent. Common cold coronaviruses were cross-recognized by only 1 of 255 vaccine-induced clones in healthy vaccinees.

The assay was immunoSEQ multiplex PCR, and TCRdb's table has in-frame clones only and misses some. The sample has about 55,000 clones, roughly 70% seen once. Points on this clone: Antigen unknown.

CDR1 is KGHSH, CDR2 LQKENI, per germline. CDR3 size: 14 residues. V lost 3 bases to trimming and J lost 2 bases; unmatched junction nucleotides: 3. Pools of viral peptides were used by the ViraFEST assay to expand antigen-specific CD4+ T cells ahead of sequencing. After less than twelve days in culture, the CD4+ T cells were isolated. Vaccine recipients had no previous SARS-CoV-2 infection; their nucleocapsid antibodies were negative. Two million PBMC were seeded per well and grown in the presence of about 10 IU/ml IL-2 and approximately 11 ug/ml peptides. The chain employs TRBV18 and TRBJ2-5; TRBD2 agrees at 7 bases. The specimen was CD4+ T cells from PBMCs cultured with SARS-CoV-2 spike peptides, collected before COVID-19 vaccination. This clonotype was obtained from a human donor who received a COVID-19 vaccine. As DNA, the CDR3 is TGTGCCAGCTCACCGCGGACTAGGCAAGAGACCCAGTACTTC. Encoded protein: CASSPRTRQETQYF.